The sequence of this T cell receptor beta chain was determined in a study of CD8+ T cells in alopecia areata. The investigators collected lesional scalp punch biopsies and peripheral blood from alopecia areata patients. Sorting of CD4+ and CD8+ T cells was performed on PBMCs. Study results and caveats: Researchers reported that TCR sharing among patients proved less clear than in mice, possibly HLA-linked. Clonality was higher in lesional than normal scalp, especially in alopecia totalis/universalis.

Once RNA had been extracted, it was reverse transcribed into cDNA to act as the sequencing template. Sequencing was performed with immunoSEQ multiplex PCR; in TCRdb, only in-frame clones are kept and a portion is missing. The sample lists roughly 250,000 clones, around two thirds occurring once. This clone turned up a few times. Its target is unknown. Trimming removed 7 bases from V and 5 bases from J, with 11 bases in between. Per germline, CDR1 SNHLY and CDR2 FYNNEI. The CDR3 is made up of 12 amino acids. Sequenced material: CD4+ T cells sorted from blood, taken at week 0. The rearrangement links TRBV2 to TRBJ2-5, with a tentative D call TRBD2 (6 bases). The clonotype originates from a human donor with alopecia areata. Here the CDR3 reads CASIGGEETQYF. The CDR3 coding sequence is TGTGCCAGCATAGGCGGGGAGGAGACCCAGTACTTC.